This entry concerns a single T cell receptor (beta chain). The record originates from a study of CD8 T cells in Susac syndrome. RNA in amounts of about 0.5 to 1 ug was reverse transcribed with random hexamers. Amplification of TCR beta CDR3 was carried out by immunoSEQ multiplex PCR, which covered 54 Vbeta and 13 Jbeta segments. TCRdb reanalysed the immunoSEQ multiplex PCR reads using MiXCR and keeps one entry per CDR3 protein. The sample gives about 280,000 distinct CDR3 sequences, 80% to 90% of which show up once; approximately 0.11% is in the top ten. Germline V gene data show CDR1 as MNHEY and CDR2 as SVGAGI. V was trimmed by 4 bases and J by 1 base, leaving 19 bases between them. The length of the CDR3 is 17 residues. TCR beta from blood CD8+ and CD4+ T cells was sequenced. CD8+ and CD4+ T cells were negatively isolated; TEMRA cells were FACS-enriched.

V usage is TRBV6-5 and J usage is TRBJ1-2, with D uncertain. This TCR was sampled from a human donor with multiple sclerosis. Sequenced material: CD8+ T cells from PBMCs. The DNA for the CDR3 is TGTGCCAGCAGTTCCCAGGAGGCAGACCTTCGTAACTATGGCTACACCTTC. Translated: CASSSQEADLRNYGYTF.